The 16 T cell receptor beta chains given below trace back to one sample, sequenced in a study of blood T cell repertoires in COVID-19. Measured with immunoSEQ multiplex PCR; TCRdb has only the in-frame clones, and not every one. The table includes about 200,000 clones, roughly 89% detected once. Material: peripheral blood. All receptors derive from a young man who had recovered from COVID-19.

The genes are TRBV7-2 and TRBJ1-1; D is possibly TRBD1 (5 bases). Germline V gene data show CDR1 as SGHTA and CDR2 as FQGNSA. The CDR3 is 15 residues long. V lost 1 base, J lost 0 bases, and 9 bases lay in between. The CDR3 loop is CASSLVAGMNTEAFF. CDR3 coding DNA: TGTGCCAGCAGCTTAGTAGCAGGGATGAACACTGAAGCTTTCTTT.

The chain combines TRBV6-6 with TRBJ2-7; 9 positions agree with TRBD1. The CDR3 sequence is 14 residues long. J was trimmed by 6 bases and V by 5 bases; bases with no gene match: 8. Germline values: CDR1 MNHNY, CDR2 SVGAGI (reference sequence). The CDR3 sequence is CASSLRDRAGEQYF. The CDR3 DNA reads as TGTGCCAGCAGTCTCCGGGACAGGGCGGGCGAGCAGTACTTC.

The chain employs TRBV5-4 and TRBJ1-1; D remains unclear. Trimming pared 0 bases from V and 6 bases from J, leaving 6 bases between. The CDR3 runs to 12 residues. The germline V gene has CDR1 SGHNT and CDR2 YYREEE (reference sequence). The CDR3 DNA follows: TGTGCCAGCAGCTTGGACAGATCTGAAGCTTTCTTT. It specifies CASSLDRSEAFF.

This clone showed up just once. The genes are TRBV5-6 and TRBJ1-2; 7 nucleotides align to TRBD1. This CDR3 is built from 16 residues. V dropped 4 bases and J dropped 4; count of bases not matched to a gene: 13. CDR1 is SGHDT and CDR2 is YYEEEE in the germline V gene. CDR3 bases: TGTGCCAGCAGCACACGGGTGACAAGGGGGCTCTATGGCTACACCTTC. Translated, it gives CASSTRVTRGLYGYTF.

The chain is built from TRBV5-1 and TRBJ1-2; tentative D call: TRBD1 (6 bases). Germline loops: CDR1 SGHRS, CDR2 YFSETQ. Trimming pared 6 bases from V and 8 bases from J, leaving 17 bases between. The CDR3 contains 13 residues. The CDR3 DNA reads as TGCGCCAGCAATGACAGGAGTACCTACGGCTACACCTTC. As protein: CASNDRSTYGYTF.

The chain combines TRBV13 with TRBJ1-2; possible D gene TRBD1, 6 bases. Trimming took off 3 bases at V and 4 bases at J, with 15 bases between the two ends. Germline-derived CDR1 and CDR2 are PRHDT and FYEKMQ (reference sequence). CDR3 size: 15 residues. The CDR3 spells CASSFTGSLRYGYTF. CDR3 in DNA: TGTGCCAGCAGCTTTACAGGGTCCTTACGCTATGGCTACACCTTC.

The V gene is TRBV5-4, the J gene TRBJ1-4; 8 bases are shared with TRBD1. CDR3 length equals 15 residues. After removal of 4 bases from V and 6 bases from J, the junction contained 8 bases not matched to a gene. Germline lookup yields CDR1 SGHNT and CDR2 YYREEE (reference sequence). The CDR3 sequence: CASSRTGTGDEKLFF. The CDR3 DNA follows: TGTGCCAGCAGCAGGACCGGGACAGGAGATGAAAAACTGTTTTTT.

V is TRBV7-9 and J is TRBJ1-1; tentatively, D is TRBD1 (6 bases). Trimming cost V 5 bases and J 1 base, with 17 bases left between them. CDR1 is SEHNR, CDR2 FQNEAQ, per germline (reference sequence). The CDR3 contains 16 residues. The CDR3 spells CASSTPGHNPNTEAFF. CDR3 in DNA: TGTGCCAGCAGCACGCCGGGACATAACCCGAACACTGAAGCTTTCTTT. Looking up the rest from reference TRBV7-9 and TRBJ1-1 gives the full variable domain: DTGVSQNPRHKITKRGQNVTFRCDPISEHNRLYWYRQTLGQGPEFLTYFQNEAQLEKSRLLSDRFSAERPKGSFSTLEIQRTEQGDSAMYLCASSTPGHNPNTEAFFGQGTRLTVV.

This chain uses TRBV11-2 with TRBJ2-7, with TRBD1 identical over 7 bases. The V and J ends lost 4 bases and 2 bases, in that order; junction bases with no gene match: 5. The CDR3 length is 14 residues. The V gene's germline CDR1 is SGHAT and CDR2 FQNNGV. The chain's CDR3 is CASSSLTGPYEQYF. CDR3 DNA: TGTGCCAGCAGCTCTCTGACAGGGCCCTACGAGCAGTACTTC.

The chain joins TRBV27 to TRBJ2-3; TRBD2 agrees at 7 bases. Germline-derived CDR1 and CDR2 are MNHEY and SMNVEV (reference sequence). V trimming: 7 bases; J trimming: 0 bases; junction bases outside the gene matches: 1. This CDR3 spans 13 amino acids. The CDR3 DNA reads TGTGCCAGCACGGGGGGTAGCACAGATACGCAGTATTTT. It specifies CASTGGSTDTQYF.

The gene calls are TRBV18 and TRBJ1-1; D remains ambiguous. The CDR3 has 14 residues. CDR1 and CDR2 from the germline V gene are KGHSH and LQKENI. The V end was cut by 4 bases, the J end by 6 bases, with 15 bases between. The CDR3 reads CASSLLGIYAEAFF. The CDR3 nucleotides are TGTGCCAGCTCACTCCTGGGCATTTACGCTGAAGCTTTCTTT.

The chain uses TRBV5-1 and TRBJ1-2, with 8 nucleotides matching TRBD1. The ends lost 4 bases at V and 4 bases at J; junction bases unmatched: 6. The CDR3 has 14 amino acids. Germline-derived CDR1 and CDR2 are SGHRS and YFSETQ. CDR3 DNA: TGCGCCAGCAGCGACAGGGGAATTGGCTATGGCTACACCTTC. This codes for CASSDRGIGYGYTF.

This clone was detected once. The chain links TRBV7-2 to TRBJ2-7; TRBD2 matches 9 bases. The CDR3 spans 14 residues. Germline-derived CDR1 and CDR2 are SGHTA and FQGNSA. V was pared by 10 bases and J by 0 bases, with 7 bases of the junction left unmatched. Here the CDR3 DNA reads TGTGCCACAGGACTAGCGAGGAGCTCCTACGAGCAGTACTTC. This codes for CATGLARSSYEQYF.

This chain uses TRBV5-1 with TRBJ1-4, with TRBD1 matching 8 bases. V shed 2 bases and J 8 bases; nucleotides not matched to a gene: 5. CDR3 length: 14 residues. CDR1 and CDR2 (germline): SGHRS, YFSETQ. CDR3 DNA: TGCGCCAGCAGCTTAGGACAGGGTGGGGAAAAACTGTTTTTT. It is translated as CASSLGQGGEKLFF.

This clone was seen once. The chain combines TRBV2 with TRBJ2-7; D may be TRBD2 (5 bases). The germline CDR1 and CDR2 sequences are SNHLY and FYNNEI. V was cut by 1 base and J by 4 bases, with 14 bases left in between. The CDR3 contains 15 residues. The CDR3 coding sequence is TGTGCCAGCAGTGAAGAGGTGAATGGCGGGTACGAGCAGTACTTC. Its protein is CASSEEVNGGYEQYF.

The V gene is TRBV7-9, the J gene TRBJ1-4; D ambiguous. The CDR3 consists of 16 residues. V dropped 4 bases and J dropped 1 base, with 13 bases sitting between them. From germline, CDR1 is SEHNR and CDR2 FQNEAQ (reference sequence). CDR3 DNA sequence: TGTGCCAGCAGCTCCCCTTACCCGGGAACTAATGAAAAACTGTTTTTT. This codes for CASSSPYPGTNEKLFF.